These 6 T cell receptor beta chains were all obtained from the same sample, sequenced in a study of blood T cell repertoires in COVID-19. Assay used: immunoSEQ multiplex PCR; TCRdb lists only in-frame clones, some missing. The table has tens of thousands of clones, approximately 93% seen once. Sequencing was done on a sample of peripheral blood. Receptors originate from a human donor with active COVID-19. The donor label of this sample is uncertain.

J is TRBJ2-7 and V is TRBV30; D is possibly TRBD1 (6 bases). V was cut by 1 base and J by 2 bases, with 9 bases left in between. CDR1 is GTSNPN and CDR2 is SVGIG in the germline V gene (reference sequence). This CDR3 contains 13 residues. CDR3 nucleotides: TGTGCCTGGAGTGGGACAGCCGCCTACGAGCAGTACTTC. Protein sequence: CAWSGTAAYEQYF.

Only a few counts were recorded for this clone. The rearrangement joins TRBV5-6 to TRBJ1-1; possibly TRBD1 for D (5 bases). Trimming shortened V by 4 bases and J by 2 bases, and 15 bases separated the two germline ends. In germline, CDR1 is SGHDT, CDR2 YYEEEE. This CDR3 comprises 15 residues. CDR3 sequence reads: CASSQLLTVNTEAFF. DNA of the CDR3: TGTGCCAGCAGCCAACTACTGACAGTTAACACTGAAGCTTTCTTT.

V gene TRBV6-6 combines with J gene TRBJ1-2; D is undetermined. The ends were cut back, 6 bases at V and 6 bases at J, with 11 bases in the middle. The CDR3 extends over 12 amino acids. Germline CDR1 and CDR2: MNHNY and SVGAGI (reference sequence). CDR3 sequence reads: CASSAVPNGYTF. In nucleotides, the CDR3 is TGTGCCAGCAGCGCGGTCCCGAATGGCTACACCTTC.

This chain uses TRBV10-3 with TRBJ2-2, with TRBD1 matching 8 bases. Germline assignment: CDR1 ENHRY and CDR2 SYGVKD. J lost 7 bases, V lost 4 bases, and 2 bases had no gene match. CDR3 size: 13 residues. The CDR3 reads CAISGTGSGELFF. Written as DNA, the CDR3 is TGTGCCATCAGTGGGACAGGGAGCGGGGAGCTGTTTTTT.

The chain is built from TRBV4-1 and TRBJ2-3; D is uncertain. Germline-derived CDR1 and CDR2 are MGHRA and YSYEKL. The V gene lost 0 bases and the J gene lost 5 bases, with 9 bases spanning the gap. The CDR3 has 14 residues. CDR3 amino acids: CASSQDKTGDTQYF. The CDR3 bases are TGCGCCAGCAGCCAAGACAAGACGGGAGATACGCAGTATTTT.

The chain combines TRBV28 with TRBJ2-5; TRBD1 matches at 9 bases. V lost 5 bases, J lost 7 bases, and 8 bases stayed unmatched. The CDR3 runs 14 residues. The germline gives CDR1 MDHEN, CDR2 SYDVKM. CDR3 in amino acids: CASSLRDREGTQYF. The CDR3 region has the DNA TGTGCCAGCAGTCTCCGGGACAGGGAGGGGACCCAGTACTTC.